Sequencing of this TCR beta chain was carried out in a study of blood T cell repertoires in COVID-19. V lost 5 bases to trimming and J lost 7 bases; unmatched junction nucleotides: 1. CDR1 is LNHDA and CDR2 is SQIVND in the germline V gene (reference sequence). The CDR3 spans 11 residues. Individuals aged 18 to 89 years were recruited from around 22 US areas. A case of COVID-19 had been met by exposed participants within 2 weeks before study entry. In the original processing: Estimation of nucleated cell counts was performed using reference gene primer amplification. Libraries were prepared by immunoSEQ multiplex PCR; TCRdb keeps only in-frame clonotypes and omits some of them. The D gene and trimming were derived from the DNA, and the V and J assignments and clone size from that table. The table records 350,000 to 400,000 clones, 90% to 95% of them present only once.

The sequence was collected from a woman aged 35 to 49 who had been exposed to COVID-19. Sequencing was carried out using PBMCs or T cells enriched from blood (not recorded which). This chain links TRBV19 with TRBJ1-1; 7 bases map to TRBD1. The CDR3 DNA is TGTGCCAGTAGTGGACAGGTTGAAGCTTTCTTT. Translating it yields CASSGQVEAFF.